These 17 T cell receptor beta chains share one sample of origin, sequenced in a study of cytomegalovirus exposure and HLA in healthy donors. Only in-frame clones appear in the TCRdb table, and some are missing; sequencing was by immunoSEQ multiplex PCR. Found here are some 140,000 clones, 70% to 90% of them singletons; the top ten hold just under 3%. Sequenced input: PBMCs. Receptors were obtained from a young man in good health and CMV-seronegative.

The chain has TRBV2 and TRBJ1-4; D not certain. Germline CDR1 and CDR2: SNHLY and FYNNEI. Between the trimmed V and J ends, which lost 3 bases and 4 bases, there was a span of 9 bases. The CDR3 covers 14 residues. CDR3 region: CASSEWRHNEKLFF. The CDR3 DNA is TGTGCCAGCAGTGAGTGGAGGCATAATGAAAAACTGTTTTTT. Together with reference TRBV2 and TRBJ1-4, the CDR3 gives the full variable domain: EPEVTQTPSHQVTQMGQEVILRCVPISNHLYFYWYRQILGQKVEFLVSFYNNEISEKSEIFDDQFSVERPDGSNFTLKIRSTKLEDSAMYFCASSEWRHNEKLFFGSGTQLSVL.

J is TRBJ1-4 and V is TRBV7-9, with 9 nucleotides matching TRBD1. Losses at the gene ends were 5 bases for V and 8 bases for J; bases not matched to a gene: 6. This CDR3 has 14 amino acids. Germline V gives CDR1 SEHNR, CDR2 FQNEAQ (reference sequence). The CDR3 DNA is TGTGCCAGCAGCCAGGGACAGGGTGGCGAAAAACTGTTTTTT. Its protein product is CASSQGQGGEKLFF.

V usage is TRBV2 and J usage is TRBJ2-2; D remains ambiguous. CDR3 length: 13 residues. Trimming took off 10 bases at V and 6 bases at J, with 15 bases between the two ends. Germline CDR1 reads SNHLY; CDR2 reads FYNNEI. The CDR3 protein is CATKKEHAGELFF. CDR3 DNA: TGTGCCACCAAAAAAGAGCATGCCGGGGAGCTGTTTTTT.

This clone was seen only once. CDR3 DNA: TGTGCCAGCAGTTCAGACAGAACTCACCGGGACAGTGAAGAGACCCAGTACTTC. Translating it yields CASSSDRTHRDSEETQYF. The gene calls are TRBV7-9 and TRBJ2-5; the match to TRBD1 covers 7 bases. The V segment lost 6 bases and the J segment 3 bases; nucleotides outside the gene matches: 19. Germline CDR1 is SEHNR and CDR2 is FQNEAQ (reference sequence). CDR3 length equals 18 residues.

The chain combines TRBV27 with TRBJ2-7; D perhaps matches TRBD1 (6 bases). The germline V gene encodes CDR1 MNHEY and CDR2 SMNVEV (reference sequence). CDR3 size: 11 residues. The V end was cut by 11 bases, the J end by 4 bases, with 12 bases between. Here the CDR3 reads CAVRTAYEQYF. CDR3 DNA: TGTGCCGTCCGGACAGCGTACGAGCAGTACTTC.

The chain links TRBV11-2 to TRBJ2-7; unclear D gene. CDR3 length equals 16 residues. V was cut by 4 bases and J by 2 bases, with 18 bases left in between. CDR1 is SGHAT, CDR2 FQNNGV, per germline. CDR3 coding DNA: TGTGCCAGCAGCTCGCTGCATGGAGTTACCGCCTACGAGCAGTACTTC. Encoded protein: CASSSLHGVTAYEQYF.

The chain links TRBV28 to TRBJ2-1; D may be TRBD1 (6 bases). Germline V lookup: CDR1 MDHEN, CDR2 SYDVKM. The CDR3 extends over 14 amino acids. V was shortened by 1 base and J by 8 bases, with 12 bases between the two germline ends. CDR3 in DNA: TGTGCCAGCAGTTTATTGACAGGTGCATATGAGCAGTTCTTC. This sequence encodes CASSLLTGAYEQFF.

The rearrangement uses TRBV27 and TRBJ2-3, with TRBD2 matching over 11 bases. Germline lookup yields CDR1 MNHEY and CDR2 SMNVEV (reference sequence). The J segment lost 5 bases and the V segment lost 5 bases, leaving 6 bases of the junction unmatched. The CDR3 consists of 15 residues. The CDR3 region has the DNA TGTGCCAGCAGTAGAGGACTAGCGGGTGTAGATACGCAGTATTTT. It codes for CASSRGLAGVDTQYF.

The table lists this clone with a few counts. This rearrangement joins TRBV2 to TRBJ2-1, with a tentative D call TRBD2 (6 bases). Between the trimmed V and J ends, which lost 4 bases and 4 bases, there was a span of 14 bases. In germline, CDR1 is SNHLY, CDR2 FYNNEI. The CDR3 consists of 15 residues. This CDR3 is CASSAGDWGYNEQFF. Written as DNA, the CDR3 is TGTGCCAGCAGTGCGGGGGACTGGGGGTACAATGAGCAGTTCTTC.

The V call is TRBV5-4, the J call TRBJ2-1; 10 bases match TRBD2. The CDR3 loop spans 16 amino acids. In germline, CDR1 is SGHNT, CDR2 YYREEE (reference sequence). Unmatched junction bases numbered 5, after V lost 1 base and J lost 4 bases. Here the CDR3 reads CASSLFWTSGYNEQFF. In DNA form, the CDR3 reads TGTGCCAGCAGCTTGTTTTGGACTAGCGGATACAATGAGCAGTTCTTC.

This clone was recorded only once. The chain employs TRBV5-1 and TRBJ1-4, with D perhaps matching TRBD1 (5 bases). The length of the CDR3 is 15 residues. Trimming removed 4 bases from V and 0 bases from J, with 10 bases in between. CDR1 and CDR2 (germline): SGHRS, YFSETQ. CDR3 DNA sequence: TGCGCCAGCAGCGGGGGGACGGCAACTAATGAAAAACTGTTTTTT. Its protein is CASSGGTATNEKLFF. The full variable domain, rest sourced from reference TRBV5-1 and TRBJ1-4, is KAGVTQTPRYLIKTRGQQVTLSCSPISGHRSVSWYQQTPGQGLQFLFEYFSETQRNKGNFPGRFSGRQFSNSRSEMNVSTLELGDSALYLCASSGGTATNEKLFFGSGTQLSVL.

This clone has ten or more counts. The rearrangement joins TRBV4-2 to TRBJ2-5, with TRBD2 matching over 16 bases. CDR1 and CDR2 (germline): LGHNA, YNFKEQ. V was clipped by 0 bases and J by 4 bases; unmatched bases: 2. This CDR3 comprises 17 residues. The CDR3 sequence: CASSQDGTSGGAETQYF. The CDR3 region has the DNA TGTGCCAGCAGCCAAGATGGGACTAGCGGGGGGGCAGAGACCCAGTACTTC.

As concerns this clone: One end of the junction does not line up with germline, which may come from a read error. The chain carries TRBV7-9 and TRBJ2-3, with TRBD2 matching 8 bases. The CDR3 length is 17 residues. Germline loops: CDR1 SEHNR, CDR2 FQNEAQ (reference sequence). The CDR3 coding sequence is TGTGTCAGCAGCTTAAGCTTGTCTAGCGGGCAGGGGGATACGCAGTATTTT. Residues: CVSSLSLSSGQGDTQYF.

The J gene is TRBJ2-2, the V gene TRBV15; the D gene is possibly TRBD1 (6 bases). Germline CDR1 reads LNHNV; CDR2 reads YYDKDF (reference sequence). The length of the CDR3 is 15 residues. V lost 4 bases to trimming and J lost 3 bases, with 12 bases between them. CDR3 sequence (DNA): TGTGCCACCAGCAAGGACAGATTTCACACCGGGGAGCTGTTTTTT. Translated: CATSKDRFHTGELFF. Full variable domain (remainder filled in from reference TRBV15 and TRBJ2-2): DAMVIQNPRYQVTQFGKPVTLSCSQTLNHNVMYWYQQKSSQAPKLLFHYYDKDFNNEADTPDNFQSRRPNTSFCFLDIRSPGLGDTAMYLCATSKDRFHTGELFFGEGSRLTVL.

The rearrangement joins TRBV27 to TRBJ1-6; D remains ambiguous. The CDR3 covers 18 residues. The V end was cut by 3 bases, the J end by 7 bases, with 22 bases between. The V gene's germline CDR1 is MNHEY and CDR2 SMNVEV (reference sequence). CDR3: CASSFFVPSSGGNSPLHF. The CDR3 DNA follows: TGTGCCAGCAGTTTTTTCGTTCCTTCCTCGGGAGGGAATTCACCCCTCCACTTT.

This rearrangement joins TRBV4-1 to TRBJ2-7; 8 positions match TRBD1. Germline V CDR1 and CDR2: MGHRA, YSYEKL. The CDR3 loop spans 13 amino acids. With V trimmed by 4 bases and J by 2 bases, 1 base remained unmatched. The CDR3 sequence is CASSRGQAYEQYF. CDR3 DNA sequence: TGCGCCAGCAGCCGGGGACAGGCCTACGAGCAGTACTTC.

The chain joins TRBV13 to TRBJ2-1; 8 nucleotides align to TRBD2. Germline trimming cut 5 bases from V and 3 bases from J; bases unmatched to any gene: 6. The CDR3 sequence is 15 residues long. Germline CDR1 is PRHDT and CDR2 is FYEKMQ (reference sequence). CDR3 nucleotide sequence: TGTGCCAGCAGCCCCCGGGAGGGCCACTACAATGAGCAGTTCTTC. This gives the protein CASSPREGHYNEQFF.